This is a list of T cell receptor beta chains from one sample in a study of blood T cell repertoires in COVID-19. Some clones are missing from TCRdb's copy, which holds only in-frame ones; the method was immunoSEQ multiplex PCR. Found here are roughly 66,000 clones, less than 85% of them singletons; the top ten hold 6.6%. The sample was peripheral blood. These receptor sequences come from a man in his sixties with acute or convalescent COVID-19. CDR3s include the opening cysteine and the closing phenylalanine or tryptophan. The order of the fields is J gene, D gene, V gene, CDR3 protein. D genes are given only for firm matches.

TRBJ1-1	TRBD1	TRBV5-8	CASSLAGTGIAEAFF
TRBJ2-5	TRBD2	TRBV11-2	CASSSGLAGGQETQYF
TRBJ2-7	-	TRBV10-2	CASSRQTGPYEQYF
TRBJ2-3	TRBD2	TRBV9	CARSVEGSGGVADTQYF
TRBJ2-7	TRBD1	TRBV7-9	CASSFSTGTGATYEQYF
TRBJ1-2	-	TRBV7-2	CASSLQGISYGYTF
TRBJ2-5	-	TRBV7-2	CASSLQTTTYQETQYF
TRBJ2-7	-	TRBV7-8	CASSLEFQLQYF
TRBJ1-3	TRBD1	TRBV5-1	CASQGVSGNTIYF
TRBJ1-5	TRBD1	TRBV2	CASSETGGLEPQHF
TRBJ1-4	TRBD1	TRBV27	CASRRDRGDEKLFF
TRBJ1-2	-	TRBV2	CASSETGSRSGYTF
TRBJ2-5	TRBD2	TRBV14	CASSQLRGGSRETQYF
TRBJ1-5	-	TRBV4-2	CASSQAEDRSNQPQHF
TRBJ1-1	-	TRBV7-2	CASSLMQGYNTEAFF
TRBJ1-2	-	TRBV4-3	CASSQARQVSSGYTF
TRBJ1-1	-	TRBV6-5	CASSYSDIMNTEAFF
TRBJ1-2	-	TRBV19	CASSMGRNYGYTF
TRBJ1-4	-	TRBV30	CAWSVSFGTYEKLFF
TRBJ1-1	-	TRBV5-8	CAPGRNTEAFF
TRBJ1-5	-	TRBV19	CASSMPTGLSNQPQHF
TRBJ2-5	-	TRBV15	CATSRVGGPETQYF
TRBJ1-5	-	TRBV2	CASSTGRGSNQPQHF
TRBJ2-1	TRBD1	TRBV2	CASQGANEQFF
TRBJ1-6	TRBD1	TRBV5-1	CASSLNTGEYSPLHF
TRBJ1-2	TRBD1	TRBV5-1	CASSSRTGSNYGYTF
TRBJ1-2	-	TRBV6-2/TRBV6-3	CASSLQGNYGYTF
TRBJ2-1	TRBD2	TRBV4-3	CASSQDPGLAYNEQFF
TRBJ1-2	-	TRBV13	CASSLDTGRNYGYTF